A selection of T cell receptor beta chains follows, all from one sample in a study of blood T cell repertoires in COVID-19. TCRdb keeps only in-frame clones here, not all; method: immunoSEQ multiplex PCR. Of 60,000 to 70,000 clones in the sample, about 80% were seen once. Source material: peripheral blood. These receptor sequences come from a woman in her fifties or sixties with acute or convalescent COVID-19. Both conserved end residues are part of each CDR3. The D gene is left open where the match is weak. Expanded clones are given a class, and other clones once, few, many or no size at all.

d_gene	abundance	v_gene	j_gene	CDR3aa
TRBD1	.	TRBV11-2	TRBJ1-1	CASSRGQGDTEAFF
TRBD1	.	TRBV30	TRBJ1-4	CAWNGQGTTNEKLFF
TRBD1	.	TRBV19	TRBJ1-5	CASSTGQGSPQHF
.	.	TRBV5-3	TRBJ2-1	CARGYHREMLGYNEQFF
.	once	TRBV5-4	TRBJ2-7	CASSFSSSYEQYF
.	few	TRBV21-1	TRBJ1-1	CASSKDGQNTEAFF
.	.	TRBV4-2	TRBJ1-2	CASSQLQENYGYTF
TRBD1	.	TRBV4-1	TRBJ1-5	CASSQVTGENQPQHF
.	.	TRBV19	TRBJ1-1	CASSPSGGRAFF
.	.	TRBV7-9	TRBJ1-2	CASSSLQLANYGYTF
.	.	TRBV3-1/TRBV3-2	TRBJ2-7	CASSLLTSGEQYF
.	.	TRBV5-1	TRBJ1-2	CASSLVQAPYGYTF
.	few	TRBV5-5	TRBJ1-1	CASRSGGEAFF
.	.	TRBV24-1	TRBJ2-3	CATSDPLDSHYTDTQYF
.	.	TRBV10-3	TRBJ1-6	CAISETPLTGGSSYNSPLHF
.	.	TRBV29-1	TRBJ2-4	CSVGEGRSLAKNIQYF